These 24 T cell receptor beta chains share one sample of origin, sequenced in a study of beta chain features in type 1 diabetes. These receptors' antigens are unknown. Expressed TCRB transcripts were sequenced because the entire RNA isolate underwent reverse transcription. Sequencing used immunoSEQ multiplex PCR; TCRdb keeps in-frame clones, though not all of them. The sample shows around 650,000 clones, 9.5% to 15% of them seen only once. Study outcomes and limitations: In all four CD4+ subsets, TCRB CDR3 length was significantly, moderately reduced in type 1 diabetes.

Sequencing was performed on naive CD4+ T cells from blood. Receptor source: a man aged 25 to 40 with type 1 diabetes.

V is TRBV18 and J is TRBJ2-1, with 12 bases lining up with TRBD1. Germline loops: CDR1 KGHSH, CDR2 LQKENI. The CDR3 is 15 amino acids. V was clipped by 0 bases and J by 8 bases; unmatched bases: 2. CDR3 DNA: TGTGCCAGCTCACCACCGGGACAGGGGGCCGATGAGCAGTTCTTC. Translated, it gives CASSPPGQGADEQFF.

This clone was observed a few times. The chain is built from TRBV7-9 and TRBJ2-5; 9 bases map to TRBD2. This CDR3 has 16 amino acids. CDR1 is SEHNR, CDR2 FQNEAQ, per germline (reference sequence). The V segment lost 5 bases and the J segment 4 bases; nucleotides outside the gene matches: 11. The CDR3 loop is CASSNPRGGVTETQYF. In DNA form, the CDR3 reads TGTGCCAGCAGCAACCCGCGGGGGGGCGTGACAGAGACCCAGTACTTC.

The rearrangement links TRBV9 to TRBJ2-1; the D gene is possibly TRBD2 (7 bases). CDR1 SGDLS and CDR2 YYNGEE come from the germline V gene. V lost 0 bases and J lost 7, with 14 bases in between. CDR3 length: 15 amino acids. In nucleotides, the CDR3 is TGTGCCAGCAGCGTAGCGGGGGGCGTTTGGAATGAGCAGTTCTTC. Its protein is CASSVAGGVWNEQFF.

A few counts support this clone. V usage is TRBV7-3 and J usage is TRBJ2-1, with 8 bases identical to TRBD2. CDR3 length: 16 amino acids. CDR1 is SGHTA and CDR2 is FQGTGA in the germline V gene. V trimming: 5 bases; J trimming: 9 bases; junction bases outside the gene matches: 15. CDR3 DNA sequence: TGTGCCAGCAGCGACCGTGAGGGACTAGGTCAGGGTGAGCAGTTCTTC. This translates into CASSDREGLGQGEQFF.

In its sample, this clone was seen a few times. This CDR3 is CSGGTGEYGYTF. CDR3 in DNA: TGCAGCGGAGGGACAGGGGAATATGGCTACACCTTC. The chain is built from TRBV29-1 and TRBJ1-2; 10 nucleotides align to TRBD1. Germline trimming cut 7 bases from V and 5 bases from J; bases unmatched to any gene: 4. Germline values: CDR1 SQVTM, CDR2 ANQGSEA. This CDR3 is 12 amino acids long.

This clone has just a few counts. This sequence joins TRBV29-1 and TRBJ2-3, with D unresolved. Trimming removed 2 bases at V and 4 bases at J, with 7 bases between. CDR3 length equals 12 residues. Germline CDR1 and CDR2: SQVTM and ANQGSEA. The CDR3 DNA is TGCAGCGTTGAATCGGTGGCAGATACGCAGTATTTT. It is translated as CSVESVADTQYF.

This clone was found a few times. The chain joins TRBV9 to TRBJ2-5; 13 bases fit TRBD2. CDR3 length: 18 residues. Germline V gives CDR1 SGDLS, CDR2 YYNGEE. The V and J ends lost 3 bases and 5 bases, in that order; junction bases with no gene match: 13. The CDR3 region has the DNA TGTGCCAGCAGCGCCCAATCTGCCGGGACTAGCGGGGTGGAGACCCAGTACTTC. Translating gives CASSAQSAGTSGVETQYF. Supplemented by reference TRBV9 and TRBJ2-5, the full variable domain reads DSGVTQTPKHLITATGQRVTLRCSPRSGDLSVYWYQQSLDQGLQFLIQYYNGEERAKGNILERFSAQQFPDLHSELNLSSLELGDSALYFCASSAQSAGTSGVETQYFGPGTRLLVL.

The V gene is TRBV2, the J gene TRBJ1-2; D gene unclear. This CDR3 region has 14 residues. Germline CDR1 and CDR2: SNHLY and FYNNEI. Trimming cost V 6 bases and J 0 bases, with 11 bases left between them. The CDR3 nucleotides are TGTGCCAGCAGGCTCATTCCCTCTAACTATGGCTACACCTTC. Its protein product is CASRLIPSNYGYTF.

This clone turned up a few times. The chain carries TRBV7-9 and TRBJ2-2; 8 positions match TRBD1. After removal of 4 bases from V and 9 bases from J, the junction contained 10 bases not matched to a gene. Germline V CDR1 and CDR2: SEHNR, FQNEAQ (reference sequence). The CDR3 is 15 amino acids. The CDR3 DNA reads TGTGCCAGCAGCTCCGACAGGGGTGGCAGATGGGAGCTGTTTTTT. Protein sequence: CASSSDRGGRWELFF.

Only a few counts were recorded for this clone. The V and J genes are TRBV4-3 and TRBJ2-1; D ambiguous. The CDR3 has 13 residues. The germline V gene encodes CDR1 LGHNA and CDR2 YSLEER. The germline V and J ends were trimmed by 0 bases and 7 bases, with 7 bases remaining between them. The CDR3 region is CASSQDLRNEQFF. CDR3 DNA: TGCGCCAGCAGCCAAGATTTAAGAAATGAGCAGTTCTTC.

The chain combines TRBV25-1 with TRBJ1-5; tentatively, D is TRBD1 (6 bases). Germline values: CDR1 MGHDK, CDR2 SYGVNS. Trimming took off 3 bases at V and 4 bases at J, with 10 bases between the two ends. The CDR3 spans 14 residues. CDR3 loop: CASSDSQGNQPQHF. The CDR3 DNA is TGTGCCAGCAGTGATAGTCAGGGGAATCAGCCCCAGCATTTT.

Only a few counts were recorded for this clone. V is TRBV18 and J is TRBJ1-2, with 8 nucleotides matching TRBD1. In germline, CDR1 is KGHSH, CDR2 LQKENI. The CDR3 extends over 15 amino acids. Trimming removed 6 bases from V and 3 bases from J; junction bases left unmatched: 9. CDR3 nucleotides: TGTGCCAGCTCCCCGTCCGGGACAGGCGACTATGGCTACACCTTC. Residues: CASSPSGTGDYGYTF.

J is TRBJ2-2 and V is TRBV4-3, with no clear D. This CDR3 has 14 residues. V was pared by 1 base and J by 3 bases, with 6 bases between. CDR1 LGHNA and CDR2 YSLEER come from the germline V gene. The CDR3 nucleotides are TGCGCCAGCAGCCAAGGGGCAGACACCGGGGAGCTGTTTTTT. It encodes CASSQGADTGELFF.

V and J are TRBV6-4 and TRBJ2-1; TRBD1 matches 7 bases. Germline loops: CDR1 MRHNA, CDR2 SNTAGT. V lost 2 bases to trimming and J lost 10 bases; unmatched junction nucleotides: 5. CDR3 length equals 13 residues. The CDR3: CASSDQGQNEQFF. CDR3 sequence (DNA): TGTGCCAGCAGTGACCAGGGACAGAACGAGCAGTTCTTC.

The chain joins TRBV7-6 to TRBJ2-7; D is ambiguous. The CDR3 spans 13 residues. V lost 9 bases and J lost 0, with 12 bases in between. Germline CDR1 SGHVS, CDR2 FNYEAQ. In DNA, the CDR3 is TGTGCCAGTCGCGGCGGTAACTCCTACGAGCAGTACTTC. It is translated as CASRGGNSYEQYF.

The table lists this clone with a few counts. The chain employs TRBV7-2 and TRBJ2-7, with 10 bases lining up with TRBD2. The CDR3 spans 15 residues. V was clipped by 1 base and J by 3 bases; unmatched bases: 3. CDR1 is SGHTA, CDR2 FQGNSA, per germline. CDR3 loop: CASSLVLAGDYEQYF. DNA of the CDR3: TGTGCCAGCAGCTTAGTGCTAGCGGGGGACTACGAGCAGTACTTC. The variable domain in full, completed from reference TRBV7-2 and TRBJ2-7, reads GAGVSQSPSNKVTEKGKDVELRCDPISGHTALYWYRQSLGQGLEFLIYFQGNSAPDKSGLPSDRFSAERTGGSVSTLTIQRTQQEDSAVYLCASSLVLAGDYEQYFGPGTRLTVT.

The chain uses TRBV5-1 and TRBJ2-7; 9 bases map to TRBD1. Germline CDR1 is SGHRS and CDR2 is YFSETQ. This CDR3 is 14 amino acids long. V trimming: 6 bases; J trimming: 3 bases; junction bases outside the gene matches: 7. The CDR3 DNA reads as TGCGCCAGCAAACGGACAGGGGAGTTCTACGAGCAGTACTTC. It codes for CASKRTGEFYEQYF.

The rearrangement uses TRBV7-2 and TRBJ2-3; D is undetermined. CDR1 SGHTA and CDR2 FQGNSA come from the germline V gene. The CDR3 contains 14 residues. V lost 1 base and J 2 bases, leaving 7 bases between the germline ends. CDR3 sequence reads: CASSLGQFTDTQYF. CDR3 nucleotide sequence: TGTGCCAGCAGCTTAGGTCAGTTCACAGATACGCAGTATTTT.

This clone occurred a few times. The CDR3 spells CASSPTGSDTQYF. The CDR3 DNA reads as TGTGCCAGCAGCCCGACAGGGTCAGATACGCAGTATTTT. The chain joins TRBV7-8 to TRBJ2-3, with 7 bases identical to TRBD1. Trimming cost V 5 bases and J 4 bases; bases outside gene matches: 3. CDR1 is SGHVS and CDR2 is FQNEAQ in the germline V gene. The CDR3 extends over 13 amino acids.

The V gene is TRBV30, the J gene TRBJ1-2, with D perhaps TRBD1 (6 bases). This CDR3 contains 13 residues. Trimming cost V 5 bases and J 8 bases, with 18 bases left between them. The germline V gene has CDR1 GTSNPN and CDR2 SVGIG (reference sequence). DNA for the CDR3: TGTGCCTGGTCCAGCGGCCCCCAGGGGGGCTACACCTTC. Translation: CAWSSGPQGGYTF.

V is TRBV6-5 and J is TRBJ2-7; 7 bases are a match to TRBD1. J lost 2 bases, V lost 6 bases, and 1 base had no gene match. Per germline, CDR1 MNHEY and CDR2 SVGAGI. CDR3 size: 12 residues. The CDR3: CASRTGTYEQYF. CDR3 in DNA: TGTGCCAGCAGGACAGGGACCTACGAGCAGTACTTC.

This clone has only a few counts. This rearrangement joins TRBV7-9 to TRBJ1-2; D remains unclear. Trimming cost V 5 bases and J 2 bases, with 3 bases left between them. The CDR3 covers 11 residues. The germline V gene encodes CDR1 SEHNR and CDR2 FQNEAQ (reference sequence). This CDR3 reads CASSVNYGYTF. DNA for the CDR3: TGTGCCAGCAGCGTAAACTATGGCTACACCTTC. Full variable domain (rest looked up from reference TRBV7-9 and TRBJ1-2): DTGVSQNPRHKITKRGQNVTFRCDPISEHNRLYWYRQTLGQGPEFLTYFQNEAQLEKSRLLSDRFSAERPKGSFSTLEIQRTEQGDSAMYLCASSVNYGYTFGSGTRLTVV.

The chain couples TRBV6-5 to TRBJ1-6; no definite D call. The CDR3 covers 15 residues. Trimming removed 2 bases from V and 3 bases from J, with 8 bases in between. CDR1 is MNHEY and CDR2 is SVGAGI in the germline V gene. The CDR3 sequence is CASSYDWSYNSPLHF. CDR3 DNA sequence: TGTGCCAGCAGTTACGACTGGAGCTATAATTCACCCCTCCACTTT.

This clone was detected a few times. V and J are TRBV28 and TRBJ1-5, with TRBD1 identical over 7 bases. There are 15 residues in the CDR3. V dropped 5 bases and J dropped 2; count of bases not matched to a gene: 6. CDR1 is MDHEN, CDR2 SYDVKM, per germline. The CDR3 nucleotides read TGTGCCAGCAGTAAAGCAGGGGGGGGCAATCAGCCCCAGCATTTT. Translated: CASSKAGGGNQPQHF.